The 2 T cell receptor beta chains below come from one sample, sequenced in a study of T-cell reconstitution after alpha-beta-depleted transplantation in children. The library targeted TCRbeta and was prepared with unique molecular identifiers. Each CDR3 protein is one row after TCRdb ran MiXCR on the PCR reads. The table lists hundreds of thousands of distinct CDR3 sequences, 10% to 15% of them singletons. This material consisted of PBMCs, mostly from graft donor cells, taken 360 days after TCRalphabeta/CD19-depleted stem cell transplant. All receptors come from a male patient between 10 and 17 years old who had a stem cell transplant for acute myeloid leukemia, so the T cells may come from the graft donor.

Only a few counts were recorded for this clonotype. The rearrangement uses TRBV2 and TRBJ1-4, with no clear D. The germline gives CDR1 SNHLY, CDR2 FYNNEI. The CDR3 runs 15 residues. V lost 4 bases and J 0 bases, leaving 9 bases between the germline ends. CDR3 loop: CASSVDGTTNEKLFF. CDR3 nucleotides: TGTGCCAGCAGTGTGGACGGTACAACTAATGAAAAACTGTTTTTT.

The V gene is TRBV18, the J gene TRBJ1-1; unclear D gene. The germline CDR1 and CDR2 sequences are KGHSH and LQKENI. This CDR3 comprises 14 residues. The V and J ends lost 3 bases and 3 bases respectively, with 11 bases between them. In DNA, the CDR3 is TGTGCCAGCTCACCGACGCAAGGTGACACTGAAGCTTTCTTT. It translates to CASSPTQGDTEAFF. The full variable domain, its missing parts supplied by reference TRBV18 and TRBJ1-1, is NAGVMQNPRHLVRRRGQEARLRCSPMKGHSHVYWYRQLPEEGLKFMVYLQKENIIDESGMPKERFSAEFPKEGPSILRIQQVVRGDSAAYFCASSPTQGDTEAFFGQGTRLTVV.